This T cell receptor beta chain was obtained from a study of T cells after yellow fever vaccination. About the study: For low cell numbers, libraries were made with SMART-Seq v4 Ultra Low Input.

Germline V gene data show CDR1 as DFQATT and CDR2 as SNEGSKA (reference sequence). This CDR3 comprises 14 residues. The germline V and J ends were trimmed by 0 bases and 4 bases, with 10 bases remaining between them. TCRdb passed the 5' RACE reads through MiXCR, listing each CDR3 protein once. The repertoire holds some 560,000 distinct CDR3 sequences, with 17% as singletons. Sample: PBMCs, taken around 5 days after the first yellow fever vaccination. The chain links TRBV20-1 to TRBJ1-3, with D perhaps TRBD1 (6 bases). This TCR derives from a man aged 18 to 29 who received the YFV17D yellow fever vaccine. This CDR3 is CSARDLDSGNTIYF. The CDR3 nucleotides are TGCAGTGCTAGAGATCTGGACAGCGGAAACACCATATATTTT.